Below, 19 T cell receptor beta chains from the same sample are listed, as sequenced in a study of blood T cell repertoires in COVID-19. The method was immunoSEQ multiplex PCR; TCRdb's version includes in-frame clones alone and lacks a portion of them. The sample shows approximately 50,000 clones, approximately 88% of them seen only once. The sequenced material came from peripheral blood. These TCRs come from a man between 70 and 80 years old with active COVID-19.

This clone was picked up a small number of times. The gene calls are TRBV7-8 and TRBJ1-6; TRBD1 aligns across 9 bases. V lost 4 bases, J lost 7 bases, and 8 bases stayed unmatched. Germline CDR1 is SGHVS and CDR2 is FQNEAQ. The length of the CDR3 is 16 residues. The CDR3 is CASSSGQGLPNSPLHF. The CDR3 nucleotides are TGTGCCAGCAGCTCGGGACAGGGCCTCCCAAATTCACCCCTCCACTTT.

This clone has a single count. CDR3: CASSPGQAYTDTQYF. The CDR3 nucleotides read TGCGCCAGCAGCCCGGGACAGGCCTACACAGATACGCAGTATTTT. The V call is TRBV5-1, the J call TRBJ2-3; 8 positions agree with TRBD1. The CDR3 has 15 amino acids. CDR1 and CDR2 (germline): SGHRS, YFSETQ. Trimming at V came to 4 bases and at J to 2 bases, leaving 6 bases not matched to a gene.

This chain links TRBV10-3 with TRBJ2-3; 7 positions agree with TRBD2. V was clipped by 8 bases and J by 4 bases; unmatched bases: 3. The CDR3 length is 12 residues. Per the germline V gene, CDR1 is ENHRY and CDR2 is SYGVKD. The CDR3 loop is CAIGREPDTQYF. The CDR3 region has the DNA TGTGCCATCGGGAGGGAGCCAGATACGCAGTATTTT.

J is TRBJ2-2 and V is TRBV7-9; 9 nucleotides agree with TRBD2. The CDR3 sequence is 17 residues long. V trimming: 1 base; J trimming: 4 bases; junction bases outside the gene matches: 7. The germline CDR1 and CDR2 sequences are SEHNR and FQNEAQ (reference sequence). CDR3 loop: CASSLGTNSGGTGELFF. The CDR3 DNA sequence: TGTGCCAGCAGCTTAGGGACCAATAGCGGGGGCACCGGGGAGCTGTTTTTT.

V and J are TRBV7-8 and TRBJ1-1; D gene unclear. V was clipped by 8 bases and J by 1 base, with 14 bases between them. This CDR3 spans 14 amino acids. Germline loops: CDR1 SGHVS, CDR2 FQNEAQ. CDR3 residues: CASLPGRANTEAFF. The CDR3 nucleotides are TGTGCCAGCCTCCCGGGGAGGGCGAACACTGAAGCTTTCTTT.

Notes on this clone: The junction does not match germline at one end; this may be a read error. The J gene is TRBJ2-1, the V gene TRBV11-2, with 11 bases aligning to TRBD2. Germline assignment: CDR1 SGHAT and CDR2 FQNNGV. The CDR3 consists of 13 residues. CDR3 sequence reads: CASSLTTSGGHVF. The CDR3 DNA reads as TGTGCCAGCAGCTTAACTACTAGCGGGGGTCATGTCTTC.

This chain connects TRBV27 to TRBJ1-1; weak D call: TRBD1 (5 bases). Germline loops: CDR1 MNHEY, CDR2 SMNVEV (reference sequence). Deletions cut 2 bases from V and 7 bases from J, with 11 bases between. The CDR3 is made up of 13 amino acids. The CDR3 DNA follows: TGTGCCAGCAGTTTAACGGCAGGGTTTGAAGCTTTCTTT. It encodes CASSLTAGFEAFF.

This clone was seen only once. The chain carries TRBV3-1 (or the pseudogene TRBV3-2) and TRBJ2-1, with TRBD1 as a possible D gene (6 bases). The V end was cut by 0 bases, the J end by 4 bases, with 10 bases between. Germline values: CDR1 LGHDT, CDR2 YNNKEL (reference sequence). The CDR3 consists of 15 residues. The CDR3 DNA follows: TGTGCCAGCAGCCAAGACTTGGGGACATACAATGAGCAGTTCTTC. It translates to CASSQDLGTYNEQFF.

This rearrangement joins TRBV9 to TRBJ2-7; D is perhaps TRBD2 (5 bases). Deletions cut 8 bases from V and 0 bases from J, with 30 bases between. This CDR3 contains 19 residues. In germline, CDR1 is SGDLS, CDR2 YYNGEE. CDR3 loop: CARLGVRWRGLPISYEQYF. CDR3 DNA: TGTGCCAGGCTCGGGGTACGGTGGAGAGGACTCCCAATCTCCTACGAGCAGTACTTC. Full variable domain (remainder filled in from reference TRBV9 and TRBJ2-7): DSGVTQTPKHLITATGQRVTLRCSPRSGDLSVYWYQQSLDQGLQFLIQYYNGEERAKGNILERFSAQQFPDLHSELNLSSLELGDSALYFCARLGVRWRGLPISYEQYFGPGTRLTVT.

V and J are TRBV5-1 and TRBJ1-1; 8 bases line up with TRBD1. The CDR3 runs to 14 residues. Germline V gene sequence: CDR1 SGHRS, CDR2 YFSETQ. The V segment lost 4 bases and the J segment 8 bases; nucleotides outside the gene matches: 10. In DNA form, the CDR3 reads TGCGCCAGCAGCGCTACAGGGGGGAGCCTAGAAGCTTTCTTT. Encoded protein: CASSATGGSLEAFF. Filled out from reference TRBV5-1 and TRBJ1-1, the complete variable domain reads KAGVTQTPRYLIKTRGQQVTLSCSPISGHRSVSWYQQTPGQGLQFLFEYFSETQRNKGNFPGRFSGRQFSNSRSEMNVSTLELGDSALYLCASSATGGSLEAFFGQGTRLTVV.

The chain links TRBV7-9 to TRBJ2-6, with 8 nucleotides matching TRBD1. Germline CDR1 and CDR2: SEHNR and FQNEAQ (reference sequence). This CDR3 has 17 amino acids. V shed 5 bases, J shed 4 bases, and the junction held 10 bases outside the gene matches. The CDR3 here is CASSPRTGFRGANVLTF. The CDR3 bases are TGTGCCAGCAGCCCCCGGACAGGGTTTCGGGGGGCCAACGTCCTGACTTTC. Using reference TRBV7-9 and TRBJ2-6 for the parts outside the CDR3, the full variable domain is DTGVSQNPRHKITKRGQNVTFRCDPISEHNRLYWYRQTLGQGPEFLTYFQNEAQLEKSRLLSDRFSAERPKGSFSTLEIQRTEQGDSAMYLCASSPRTGFRGANVLTFGAGSRLTVL.

The chain links TRBV24-1 to TRBJ2-5, with D tentatively TRBD1 (5 bases). Germline CDR1 KGHDR, CDR2 SFDVKD. The CDR3 extends over 15 amino acids. Trimming cost V 2 bases and J 5 bases, with 14 bases left between them. CDR3 region: CATSDSKGVGETQYF. The CDR3 nucleotides read TGTGCCACCAGTGATTCCAAAGGGGTGGGGGAGACCCAGTACTTC.

The chain combines TRBV7-3 with TRBJ2-3; 10 nucleotides line up with TRBD2. CDR1 is SGHTA, CDR2 FQGTGA, per germline. J was trimmed by 1 base and V by 4 bases; bases with no gene match: 5. CDR3 size: 16 residues. CDR3 sequence: CASSSGTSAGTDTQYF. The CDR3 nucleotides read TGTGCCAGCAGCTCCGGGACTAGCGCAGGCACAGATACGCAGTATTTT.

This clone was picked up a small number of times. This chain's CDR3 is CASSLLGGRNTEAFF. Here the CDR3 DNA reads TGCGCCAGCAGCTTGCTCGGCGGCAGGAACACTGAAGCTTTCTTT. This chain links TRBV5-1 with TRBJ1-1; unclear D gene. Germline V gives CDR1 SGHRS, CDR2 YFSETQ. Trimming took 1 base from V and 1 from J, leaving 11 bases between them. CDR3 length equals 15 residues.

This chain joins TRBV19 and TRBJ2-1; TRBD2 matches at 7 bases. The CDR3 covers 15 residues. Germline lookup yields CDR1 LNHDA and CDR2 SQIVND (reference sequence). V shed 5 bases and J 0 bases; nucleotides not matched to a gene: 4. CDR3 sequence reads: CASSPSGISYNEQFF. CDR3 in DNA: TGTGCCAGTAGTCCTAGCGGAATCTCCTACAATGAGCAGTTCTTC.

The V gene is TRBV29-1, the J gene TRBJ2-5; D gene unclear. This CDR3 has 13 amino acids. Germline CDR1 reads SQVTM; CDR2 reads ANQGSEA. V lost 3 bases, J lost 1 base, and 9 bases lay in between. The CDR3 nucleotides are TGCAGCGTTGATCCCTGGCTCCAAGAGACCCAGTACTTC. Translation: CSVDPWLQETQYF. The complete variable domain, with remaining parts taken from reference TRBV29-1 and TRBJ2-5, reads SAVISQKPSRDICQRGTSLTIQCQVDSQVTMMFWYRQQPGQSLTLIATANQGSEATYESGFVIDKFPISRPNLTFSTLTVSNMSPEDSSIYLCSVDPWLQETQYFGPGTRLLVL.

The chain combines TRBV18 with TRBJ1-5; a possible D gene is TRBD1 (5 bases). V lost 2 bases, J lost 6 bases, and 14 bases lay in between. Germline V gives CDR1 KGHSH, CDR2 LQKENI. The CDR3 loop spans 15 amino acids. In DNA form, the CDR3 reads TGTGCCAGCTCACCAAGCCAGGGAAAAGGTCAGCCCCAGCATTTT. It is translated as CASSPSQGKGQPQHF.

This clone was detected a few times. V gene TRBV19 combines with J gene TRBJ2-5, with a tentative D call TRBD1 (6 bases). The germline gives CDR1 LNHDA, CDR2 SQIVND (reference sequence). The CDR3 contains 13 residues. V was cut by 6 bases and J by 2 bases, with 10 bases left in between. The CDR3 DNA reads as TGTGCCAGTAGGAGCGGACAGCAAGAGACCCAGTACTTC. Amino acid sequence: CASRSGQQETQYF.

The V gene is TRBV18, the J gene TRBJ2-3; D not certain. This CDR3 has 16 amino acids. CDR1 KGHSH and CDR2 LQKENI come from the germline V gene. The germline V and J ends were trimmed by 6 bases and 2 bases, with 18 bases remaining between them. CDR3 sequence (DNA): TGTGCCAGCTCCCAATACAGCTACAACTTCACAGATACGCAGTATTTT. Translating gives CASSQYSYNFTDTQYF.